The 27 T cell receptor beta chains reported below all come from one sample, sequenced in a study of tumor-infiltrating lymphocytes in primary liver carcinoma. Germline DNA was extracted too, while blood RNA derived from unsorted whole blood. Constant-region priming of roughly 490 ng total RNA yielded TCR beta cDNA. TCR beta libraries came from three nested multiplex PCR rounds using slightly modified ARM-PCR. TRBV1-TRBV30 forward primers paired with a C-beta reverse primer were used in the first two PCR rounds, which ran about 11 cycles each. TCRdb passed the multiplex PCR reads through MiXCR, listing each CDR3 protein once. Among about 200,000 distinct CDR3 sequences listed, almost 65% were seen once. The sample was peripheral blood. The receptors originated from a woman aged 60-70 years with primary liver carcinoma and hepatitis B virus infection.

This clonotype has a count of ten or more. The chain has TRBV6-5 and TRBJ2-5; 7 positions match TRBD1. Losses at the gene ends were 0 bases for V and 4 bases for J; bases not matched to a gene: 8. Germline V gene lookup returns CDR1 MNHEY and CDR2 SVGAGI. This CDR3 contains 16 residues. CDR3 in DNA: TGTGCCAGCAGTTACTCGGGACAGAGCCGCCCAGAGACCCAGTACTTC. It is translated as CASSYSGQSRPETQYF.

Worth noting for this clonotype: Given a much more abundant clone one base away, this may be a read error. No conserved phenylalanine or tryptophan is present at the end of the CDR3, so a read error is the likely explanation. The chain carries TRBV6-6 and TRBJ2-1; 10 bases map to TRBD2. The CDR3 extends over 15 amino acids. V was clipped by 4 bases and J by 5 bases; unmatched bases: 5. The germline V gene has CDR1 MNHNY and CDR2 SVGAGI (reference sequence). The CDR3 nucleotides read TGTGCCAGCAGTTCACCCGGGACTAGCGACAATGAGCAGTTCTTA. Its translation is CASSSPGTSDNEQFL.

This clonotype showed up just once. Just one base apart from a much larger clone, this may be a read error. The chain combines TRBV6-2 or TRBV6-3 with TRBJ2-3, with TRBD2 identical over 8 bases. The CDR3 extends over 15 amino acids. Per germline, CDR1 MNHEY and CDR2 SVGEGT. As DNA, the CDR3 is TGTGCCGGCAGTTACTCTAGCGGGAGCACAGATACGCAGTATTTT. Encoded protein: CAGSYSSGSTDTQYF.

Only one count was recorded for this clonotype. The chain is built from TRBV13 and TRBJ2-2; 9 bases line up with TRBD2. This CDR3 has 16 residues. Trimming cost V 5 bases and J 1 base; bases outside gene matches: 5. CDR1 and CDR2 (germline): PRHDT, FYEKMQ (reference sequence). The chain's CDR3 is CASSGLTSGNTGELFF. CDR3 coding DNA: TGTGCCAGCAGCGGTTTGACTAGCGGGAACACCGGGGAGCTGTTTTTT.

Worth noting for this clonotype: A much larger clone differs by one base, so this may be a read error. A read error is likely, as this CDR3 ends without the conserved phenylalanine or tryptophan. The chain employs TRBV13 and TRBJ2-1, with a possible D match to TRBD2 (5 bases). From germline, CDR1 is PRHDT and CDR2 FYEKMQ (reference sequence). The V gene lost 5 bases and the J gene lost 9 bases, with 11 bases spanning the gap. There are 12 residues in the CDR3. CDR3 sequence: CASSGARGEQFL. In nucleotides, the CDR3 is TGTGCCAGCAGCGGCGCTCGGGGTGAGCAGTTCTTA.

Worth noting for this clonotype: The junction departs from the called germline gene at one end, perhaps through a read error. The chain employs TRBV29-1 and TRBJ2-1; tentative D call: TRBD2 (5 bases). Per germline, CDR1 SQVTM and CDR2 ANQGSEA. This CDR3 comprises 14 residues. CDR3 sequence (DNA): TGCATCGTTGAGAGCCTAGTGGGAGCATATGAGCAATTCTTC. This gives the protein CIVESLVGAYEQFF.

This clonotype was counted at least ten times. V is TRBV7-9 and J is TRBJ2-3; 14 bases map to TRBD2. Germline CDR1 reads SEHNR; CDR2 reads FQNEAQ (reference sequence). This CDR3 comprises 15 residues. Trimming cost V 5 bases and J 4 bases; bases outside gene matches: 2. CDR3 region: CASSLTSGRADTQYF. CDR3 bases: TGTGCCAGCAGCCTGACTAGCGGGAGGGCAGATACGCAGTATTTT.

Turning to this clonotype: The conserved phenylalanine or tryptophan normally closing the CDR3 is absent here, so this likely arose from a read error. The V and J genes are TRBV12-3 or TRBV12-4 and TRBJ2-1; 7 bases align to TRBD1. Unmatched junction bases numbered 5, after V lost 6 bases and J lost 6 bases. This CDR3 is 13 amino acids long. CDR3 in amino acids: CASRRGTANEQFS. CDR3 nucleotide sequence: TGTGCCAGCAGACGAGGGACAGCCAATGAGCAGTTCTCT.

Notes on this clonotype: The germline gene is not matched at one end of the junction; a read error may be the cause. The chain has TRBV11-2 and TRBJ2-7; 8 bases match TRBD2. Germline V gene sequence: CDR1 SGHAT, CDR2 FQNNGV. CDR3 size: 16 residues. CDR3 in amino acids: CASNYGGRTSGSGQYF. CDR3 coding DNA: TGCGCCAGCAACTACGGCGGGAGGACCTCGGGAAGCGGGCAGTACTTC. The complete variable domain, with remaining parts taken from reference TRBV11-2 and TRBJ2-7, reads EAGVAQSPRYKIIEKRQSVAFWCNPISGHATLYWYQQILGQGPKLLIQFQNNGVVDDSQLPKDRFSAERLKGVDSTLKIQPAKLEDSAVYLCASNYGGRTSGSGQYFGPGTRLTVT.

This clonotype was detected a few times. DNA of the CDR3: TGTGCCAGCAGCAAAGGGCACTATGGCTACACCTTC. The encoded protein is CASSKGHYGYTF. This chain joins TRBV6-5 and TRBJ1-2; D is unresolved. This CDR3 region has 12 residues. The ends were cut back, 6 bases at V and 3 bases at J, with 8 bases in the middle. Germline V CDR1 and CDR2: MNHEY, SVGAGI.

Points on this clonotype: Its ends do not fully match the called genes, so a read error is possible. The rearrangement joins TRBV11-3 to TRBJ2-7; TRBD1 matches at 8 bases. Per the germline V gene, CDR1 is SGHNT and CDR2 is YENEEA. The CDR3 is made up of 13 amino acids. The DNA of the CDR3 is TGTGCCAGTAGCTCGGACAGGGTCCACGAGCATTACTTC. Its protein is CASSSDRVHEHYF.

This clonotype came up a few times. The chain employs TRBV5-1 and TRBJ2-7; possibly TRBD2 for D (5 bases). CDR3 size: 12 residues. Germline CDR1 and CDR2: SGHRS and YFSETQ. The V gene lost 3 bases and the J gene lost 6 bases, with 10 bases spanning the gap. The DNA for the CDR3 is TGCGCCAGCAGCTCAAGCGGCGGCGAGCAGTACTTC. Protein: CASSSSGGEQYF.

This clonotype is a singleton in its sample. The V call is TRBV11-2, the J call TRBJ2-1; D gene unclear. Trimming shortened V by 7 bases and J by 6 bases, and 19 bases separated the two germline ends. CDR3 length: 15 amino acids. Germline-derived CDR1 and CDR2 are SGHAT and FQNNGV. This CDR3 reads CASNIERLGGNEQFF. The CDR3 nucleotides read TGTGCCAGCAACATAGAACGCTTGGGCGGCAATGAGCAGTTCTTC. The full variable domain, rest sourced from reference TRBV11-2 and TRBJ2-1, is EAGVAQSPRYKIIEKRQSVAFWCNPISGHATLYWYQQILGQGPKLLIQFQNNGVVDDSQLPKDRFSAERLKGVDSTLKIQPAKLEDSAVYLCASNIERLGGNEQFFGPGTRLTVL.

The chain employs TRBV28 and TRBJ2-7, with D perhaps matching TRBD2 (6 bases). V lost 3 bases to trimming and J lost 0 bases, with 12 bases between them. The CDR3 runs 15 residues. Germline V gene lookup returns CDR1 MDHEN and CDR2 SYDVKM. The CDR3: CASSFGLTVSYEQYF. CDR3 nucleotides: TGTGCCAGCAGTTTCGGACTAACGGTCTCCTACGAGCAGTACTTC.

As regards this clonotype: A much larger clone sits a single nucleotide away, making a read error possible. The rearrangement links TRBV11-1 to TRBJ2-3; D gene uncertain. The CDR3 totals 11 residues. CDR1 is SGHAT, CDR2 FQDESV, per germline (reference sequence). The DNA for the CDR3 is TGTGCCGGCAGCTTCGAAGATACGCAGTATTTT. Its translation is CAGSFEDTQYF.

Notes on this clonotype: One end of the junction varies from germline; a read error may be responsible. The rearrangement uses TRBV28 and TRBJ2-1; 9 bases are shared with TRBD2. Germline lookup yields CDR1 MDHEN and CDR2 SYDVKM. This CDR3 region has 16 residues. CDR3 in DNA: TGTGCCAGCAGTTTCATCAGCGGGAGGAAATACAATGGGCAGTTCTTC. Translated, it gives CASSFISGRKYNGQFF. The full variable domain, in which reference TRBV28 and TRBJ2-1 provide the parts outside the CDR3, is DVKVTQSSRYLVKRTGEKVFLECVQDMDHENMFWYRQDPGLGLRLIYFSYDVKMKEKGDIPEGYSVSREKKERFSLILESASTNQTSMYLCASSFISGRKYNGQFFGPGTRLTVL.

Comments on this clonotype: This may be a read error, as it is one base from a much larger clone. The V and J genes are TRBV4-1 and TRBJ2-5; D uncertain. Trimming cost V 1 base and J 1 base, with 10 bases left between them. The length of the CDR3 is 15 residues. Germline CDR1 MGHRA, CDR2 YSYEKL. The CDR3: CASSQVGAIQETQYF. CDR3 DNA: TGCGCCAGCAGCCAAGTCGGCGCGATCCAAGAGACCCAGTACTTC.

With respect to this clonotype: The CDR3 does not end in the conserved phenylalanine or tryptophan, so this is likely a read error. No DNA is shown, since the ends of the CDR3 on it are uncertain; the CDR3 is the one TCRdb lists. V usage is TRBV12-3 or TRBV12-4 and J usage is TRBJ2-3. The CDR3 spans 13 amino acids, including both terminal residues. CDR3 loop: CASSLGLQDTRYS.

The CDR3 DNA reads TGTGCCAGCAGCTGCGGGAGCCAGGAGACCCAGTACTTC. The encoded protein is CASSCGSQETQYF. V is TRBV11-2 and J is TRBJ2-5; 7 bases map to TRBD2. CDR1 SGHAT and CDR2 FQNNGV come from the germline V gene. V trimming: 4 bases; J trimming: 5 bases; junction bases outside the gene matches: 4. This CDR3 has 13 residues.

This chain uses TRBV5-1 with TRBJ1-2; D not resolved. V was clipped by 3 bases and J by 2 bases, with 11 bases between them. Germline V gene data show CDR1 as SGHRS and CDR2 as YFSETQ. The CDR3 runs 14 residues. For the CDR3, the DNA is TGCGCCAGCAGCTGGTATGTCACAAACTATGGCTACACCTTC. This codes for CASSWYVTNYGYTF.

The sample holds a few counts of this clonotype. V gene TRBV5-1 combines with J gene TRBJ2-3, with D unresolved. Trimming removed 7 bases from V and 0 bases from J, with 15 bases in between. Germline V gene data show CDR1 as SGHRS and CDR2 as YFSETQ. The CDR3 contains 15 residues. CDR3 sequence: CASSPAPPSTDTQYF. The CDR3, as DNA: TGCGCCAGCTCTCCGGCGCCCCCGAGCACAGATACGCAGTATTTT. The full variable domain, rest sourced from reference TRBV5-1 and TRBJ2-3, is KAGVTQTPRYLIKTRGQQVTLSCSPISGHRSVSWYQQTPGQGLQFLFEYFSETQRNKGNFPGRFSGRQFSNSRSEMNVSTLELGDSALYLCASSPAPPSTDTQYFGPGTRLTVL.

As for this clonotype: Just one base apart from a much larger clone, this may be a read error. The CDR3 region is CASSPPRDRNEKLSF. CDR3 nucleotides: TGTGCCAGCAGTCCGCCCCGGGACAGGAATGAAAAACTGTCTTTT. This chain links TRBV12-3 or TRBV12-4 with TRBJ1-4, with 8 bases lining up with TRBD1. The CDR3 is made up of 15 amino acids.

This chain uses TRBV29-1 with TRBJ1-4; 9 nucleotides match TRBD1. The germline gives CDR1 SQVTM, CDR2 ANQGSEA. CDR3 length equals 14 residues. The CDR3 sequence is CGGRTGATNEKLFF. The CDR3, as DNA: TGCGGCGGCAGGACAGGGGCAACTAATGAAAAACTGTTTTTT.

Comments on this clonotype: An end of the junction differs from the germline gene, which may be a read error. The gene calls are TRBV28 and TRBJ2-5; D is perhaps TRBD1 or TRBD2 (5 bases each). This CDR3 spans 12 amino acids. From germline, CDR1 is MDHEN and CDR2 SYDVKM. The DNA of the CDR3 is TGTGCCAGCAGTTTCTCAGGGCAGAGGGGTCACTTC. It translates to CASSFSGQRGHF.

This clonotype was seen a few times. The CDR3 here is CASSGWTGGTDTQYF. The CDR3 coding sequence is TGTGCCAGCAGTGGGTGGACAGGGGGTACAGATACGCAGTATTTT. The chain uses TRBV6-1 and TRBJ2-3; 10 bases align to TRBD1. The CDR3 covers 15 residues. Germline loops: CDR1 MNHNS, CDR2 SASEGT. V was pared by 4 bases and J by 3 bases, with 4 bases of the junction left unmatched.

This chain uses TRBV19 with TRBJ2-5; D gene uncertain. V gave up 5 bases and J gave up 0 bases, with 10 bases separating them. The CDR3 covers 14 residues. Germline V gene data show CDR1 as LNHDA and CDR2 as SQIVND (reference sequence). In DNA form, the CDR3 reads TGTGCCAGTAGTCCAATCCCGTACCAAGAGACCCAGTACTTC. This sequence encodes CASSPIPYQETQYF. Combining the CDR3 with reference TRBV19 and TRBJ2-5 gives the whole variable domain DGGITQSPKYLFRKEGQNVTLSCEQNLNHDAMYWYRQDPGQGLRLIYYSQIVNDFQKGDIAEGYSVSREKKESFPLTVTSAQKNPTAFYLCASSPIPYQETQYFGPGTRLLVL.

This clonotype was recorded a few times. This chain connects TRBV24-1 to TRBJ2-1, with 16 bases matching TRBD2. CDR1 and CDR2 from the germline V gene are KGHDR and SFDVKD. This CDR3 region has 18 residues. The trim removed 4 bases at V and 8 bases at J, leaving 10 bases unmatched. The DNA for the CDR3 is TGTGCCACCAGTGACCCCGACGGGACTAGCGGGAGGGGGCATGAGCAGTTCTTC. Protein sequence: CATSDPDGTSGRGHEQFF.